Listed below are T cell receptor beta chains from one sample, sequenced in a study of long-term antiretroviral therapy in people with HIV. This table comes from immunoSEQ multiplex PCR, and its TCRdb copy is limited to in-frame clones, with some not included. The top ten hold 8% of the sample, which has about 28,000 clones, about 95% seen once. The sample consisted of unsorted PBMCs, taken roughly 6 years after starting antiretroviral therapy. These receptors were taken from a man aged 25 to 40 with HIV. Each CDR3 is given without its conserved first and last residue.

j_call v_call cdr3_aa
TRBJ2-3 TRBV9 ASNSDTQY
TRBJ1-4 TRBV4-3 ASSQGQGHSEKLF
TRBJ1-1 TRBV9 ASSVGTGQTEAF
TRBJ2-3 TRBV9 ASSALGREADTQY
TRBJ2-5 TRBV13 ASSLGGGGETQY
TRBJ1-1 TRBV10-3 AISDGGTEAF
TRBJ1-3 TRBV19 ASSNRGPAGNTIY
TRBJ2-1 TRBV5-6 ASSLYNYNEQF
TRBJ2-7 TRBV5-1 ASSRDGPYEQY
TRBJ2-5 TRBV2 ASSYDRAVAGVRETQY
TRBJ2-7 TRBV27 ASSLWGYSPNYEQY